What follows are 11 T cell receptor beta chains derived from one specimen sequenced in a study of blood T cell repertoires in COVID-19. The assay was immunoSEQ multiplex PCR, and TCRdb's table has in-frame clones only and misses some. The sample holds 130,000 or so clones, around 88% seen once. The sample taken for sequencing was peripheral blood. Source of these receptors: a woman aged 60 to 75 with acute or convalescent COVID-19.

The rearrangement links TRBV7-3 to TRBJ1-1, with D uncertain. The germline V gene encodes CDR1 SGHTA and CDR2 FQGTGA. V was shortened by 5 bases and J by 2 bases, with 9 bases between the two germline ends. The CDR3 contains 13 residues. The CDR3 DNA reads as TGTGCCAGCAGCACTGAGTATAACACTGAAGCTTTCTTT. The encoded protein is CASSTEYNTEAFF.

The chain links TRBV5-1 to TRBJ2-2, with TRBD2 identical over 8 bases. The CDR3 runs 17 residues. The trim removed 0 bases at V and 1 base at J, leaving 5 bases unmatched. Germline lookup yields CDR1 SGHRS and CDR2 YFSETQ. As DNA, the CDR3 is TGCGCCAGCAGCTTGGTTCGCGGGGGGATGAACACCGGGGAGCTGTTTTTT. This codes for CASSLVRGGMNTGELFF. The whole variable domain, filled in from reference TRBV5-1 and TRBJ2-2, reads KAGVTQTPRYLIKTRGQQVTLSCSPISGHRSVSWYQQTPGQGLQFLFEYFSETQRNKGNFPGRFSGRQFSNSRSEMNVSTLELGDSALYLCASSLVRGGMNTGELFFGEGSRLTVL.

CDR3 DNA sequence: TGTGCAAGTCGCTCCTTGCAGGGGAATTCACCCCTCCACTTT. This translates into CASRSLQGNSPLHF. The genes are TRBV12-2 and TRBJ1-6; the D call in the table, TRBD1, was not verified against the DNA. TRBV12-2 is described as a pseudogene. CDR3 size: 14 residues.

This chain joins TRBV19 and TRBJ1-6; 8 nucleotides match TRBD1. V lost 5 bases and J lost 7; bases outside the gene matches: 7. Germline V gene sequence: CDR1 LNHDA, CDR2 SQIVND (reference sequence). CDR3 length equals 15 residues. The CDR3 spells CASSYRQGRNSPLHF. CDR3 bases: TGTGCCAGTAGTTATAGACAGGGGCGAAATTCACCCCTCCACTTT.

V gene TRBV6-6 combines with J gene TRBJ2-5; 7 nucleotides agree with TRBD2. Germline loops: CDR1 MNHNY, CDR2 SVGAGI (reference sequence). Trimming took 3 bases from V and 3 from J; bases not matched to a gene: 7. This CDR3 spans 15 amino acids. For the CDR3, the DNA is TGTGCCAGCAGTTATCCAGCTGGGGGGGAAGAGACCCAGTACTTC. Its protein product is CASSYPAGGEETQYF.

This clone has only one observation. The rearrangement links TRBV2 to TRBJ1-1; D not resolved. Germline assignment: CDR1 SNHLY and CDR2 FYNNEI. The CDR3 is 14 residues long. The ends were cut back, 2 bases at V and 0 bases at J, with 7 bases in the middle. CDR3 sequence reads: CASSEYSMNTEAFF. The DNA for the CDR3 is TGTGCCAGCAGTGAATACAGCATGAACACTGAAGCTTTCTTT.

The chain links TRBV23-1 to TRBJ1-2, with 8 positions matching TRBD1. TRBV23-1 is placed among ORFs of uncertain function. The CDR3 runs 16 residues. In DNA, the CDR3 is TGCGGAGATGCGAGGGACAGGTGTTTTCTCGGCTATGGCTACACCTTC. Protein sequence: CGDARDRCFLGYGYTF.

As DNA, the CDR3 is TGTGCCGCCACTAGCGGGGCAGAGACCCAGTACTTC. Its protein is CAATSGAETQYF. The chain employs TRBV10-3 and TRBJ2-5; 10 bases map to TRBD2. The J segment lost 4 bases and the V segment lost 11 bases, leaving 4 bases of the junction unmatched. Germline loops: CDR1 ENHRY, CDR2 SYGVKD. The CDR3 has 12 amino acids.

This chain uses TRBV7-3 with TRBJ2-3; no reliable D call. Per the germline V gene, CDR1 is SGHTA and CDR2 is FQGTGA. V was clipped by 2 bases and J by 0 bases, with 6 bases between them. The CDR3 has 14 amino acids. The CDR3 sequence: CASSLLESTDTQYF. CDR3 in DNA: TGTGCCAGCAGCTTATTGGAGAGCACAGATACGCAGTATTTT.

CDR3 region: CASSPRGGDDQPQHF. The CDR3 DNA reads TGCGCCAGCAGCCCTCGGGGGGGAGATGATCAGCCCCAGCATTTT. The chain links TRBV4-3 to TRBJ1-5; weak D call: TRBD1 (5 bases). The CDR3 has 15 residues. V was pared by 4 bases and J by 5 bases, with 15 bases between. Germline CDR1 reads LGHNA; CDR2 reads YSLEER.

The chain recombines TRBV3-1 (or the pseudogene TRBV3-2) with TRBJ1-2; 8 bases agree with TRBD1. The germline CDR1 and CDR2 sequences are LGHDT and YNNKEL (reference sequence). V gave up 6 bases and J gave up 5 bases; unmatched junction bases: 5. The CDR3 spans 13 residues. CDR3 bases: TGTGCCAGCAGTCCAGGGGGCCGGTATGGCTACACCTTC. It encodes CASSPGGRYGYTF.